The rows below give T cell receptor beta chains drawn from one sample of a study of blood T cell repertoires in COVID-19. Measured with immunoSEQ multiplex PCR; TCRdb has only the in-frame clones, and not every one. The sample contains about 130,000 clones, 85% of which appear only once. Sequencing was carried out using peripheral blood. Every receptor here comes from a human donor in a cohort sampled during active COVID-19. Each CDR3 is given with its conserved first and last residue. The order of the fields is V gene, J gene, clone size, D gene, CDR3 protein, CDR3 DNA. D genes are given only for firm matches. Clone sizes are given selectively: once, few, many, or a class where the clone is expanded.

TRBV5-1	TRBJ2-5	.	.	CASSWRVGETQYF	TGCGCCAGCAGCTGGAGGGTTGGGGAGACCCAGTACTTC
TRBV19	TRBJ1-2	.	TRBD1	CASSIGGGENYGYTF	TGTGCCAGTAGTATCGGAGGGGGCGAGAACTATGGCTACACCTTC
TRBV30	TRBJ2-3	.	TRBD2	CAWSLWAPGGGDTQYF	TGTGCCTGGAGTTTATGGGCTCCTGGGGGGGGAGATACGCAGTATTTT
TRBV3-1/TRBV3-2	TRBJ2-3	.	.	CASSRGIFTDTQYF	TGTGCCAGCAGCCGAGGAATTTTCACAGATACGCAGTATTTT
TRBV6-5	TRBJ1-6	.	.	CASSYYGGSPLHF	TGTGCCAGCAGTTACTACGGGGGTTCACCCCTCCACTTT
TRBV19	TRBJ2-3	.	TRBD1	CASSMGQGADTQYF	TGTGCCAGTAGTATGGGACAGGGGGCAGATACGCAGTATTTT
TRBV12-3/TRBV12-4	TRBJ1-2	.	.	CASSSGDYGYTF	TGTGCCAGCAGTTCAGGGGACTATGGCTACACCTTC
TRBV9	TRBJ1-6	few	.	CASRGQDNSPLHF	TGTGCCAGCAGAGGACAAGATAATTCACCCCTCCACTTT
TRBV6-2/TRBV6-3	TRBJ2-1	.	TRBD2	CASSPPPSLAGVRNEQFF	TGTGCCAGCAGCCCGCCTCCTTCCCTAGCGGGAGTCCGGAATGAGCAGTTCTTC
TRBV2	TRBJ1-1	few	.	CASRQAIMNTEAFF	TGTGCCAGCAGACAGGCCATCATGAACACTGAAGCTTTCTTT
TRBV5-1	TRBJ2-2	.	.	CASSPYRVRGTGELFF	TGCGCCAGCAGCCCTTACAGGGTTCGGGGCACCGGGGAGCTGTTTTTT
TRBV16	TRBJ1-3	.	TRBD1	CASSPGTGRDSGNTIYF	TGTGCCAGCAGCCCCGGGACAGGGAGGGATTCTGGAAACACCATATATTTT
TRBV30	TRBJ1-2	.	.	CAHGQFSNYGYTF	TGTGCCCATGGACAATTTTCTAACTATGGCTACACCTTC
TRBV5-1	TRBJ2-3	.	.	CASRDTKSTPVATQYF	TGCGCCAGCAGAGACACAAAATCCACACCCGTTGCTACGCAGTATTTT
TRBV7-2	TRBJ2-3	.	TRBD2	CASSLARTSGRYYTDTQYF	TGTGCCAGCAGCTTAGCCCGGACTAGCGGGAGGTATTACACAGATACGCAGTATTTT
TRBV30	TRBJ1-1	once	TRBD1	CAWKGPQTGPEKMNTEAFF	TGTGCCTGGAAGGGCCCCCAGACAGGGCCGGAGAAAATGAACACTGAAGCTTTCTTT
TRBV29-1	TRBJ1-5	few	.	CSVARGSNQPQHF	TGCAGCGTTGCCCGCGGTAGCAATCAGCCCCAGCATTTT
TRBV7-3	TRBJ1-2	.	TRBD1	CASSDRTGGGYTF	TGTGCCAGCAGCGATCGGACAGGGGGAGGCTACACCTTC
TRBV2	TRBJ2-5	.	TRBD2	CASKAAGVKQETQYF	TGTGCCAGCAAGGCGGCGGGAGTCAAACAAGAGACCCAGTACTTC
TRBV7-7	TRBJ2-3	.	TRBD1	CASSLNTGGTDTQYF	TGTGCTAGCAGCTTAAACACAGGGGGAACAGATACGCAGTATTTT
TRBV2	TRBJ1-1	few	TRBD1	CASSVGQRTEAFF	TGTGCCAGCAGCGTGGGACAGAGGACTGAAGCTTTCTTT
TRBV18	TRBJ1-1	.	.	CASSQGMGTEAFF	TGTGCCAGCTCACAGGGGATGGGGACTGAAGCTTTCTTT
TRBV7-9	TRBJ1-6	.	TRBD1	CASSLAQPGGTSPLHF	TGTGCCAGCAGCTTAGCGCAACCAGGGGGTACTTCACCCCTCCACTTT
TRBV27	TRBJ2-7	.	.	CASSLLSLSSYEQYF	TGTGCCAGCAGTTTATTATCTCTAAGCTCCTACGAGCAGTACTTC
TRBV23-1	TRBJ1-5	.	.	CARPARGTNQPQHF	TGCGCCAGACCCGCGCGGGGCACCAATCAGCCCCAGCATTTT
TRBV30	TRBJ2-2	.	.	CAWSVQGGTGELFF	TGTGCCTGGAGTGTCCAGGGAGGAACCGGGGAGCTGTTTTTT
TRBV6-5	TRBJ1-3	few	.	CASSALGGSGNTIYF	TGTGCCAGCAGCGCGTTAGGGGGCTCTGGAAACACCATATATTTT
TRBV6-1	TRBJ2-5	.	TRBD2	CASSEGSSGGLETQYF	TGTGCCAGCAGTGAGGGGTCTAGCGGGGGTCTAGAGACCCAGTACTTC
TRBV11-2	TRBJ1-1	.	.	CASSLGQNTEAFF	TGTGCCAGCAGCTTAGGACAAAACACTGAAGCTTTCTTT
TRBV12-3/TRBV12-4	TRBJ1-6	.	.	CASRRPENSPLHF	TGTGCCAGCAGGAGGCCCGAGAATTCACCCCTCCACTTT
TRBV23-1	TRBJ2-1	.	TRBD2	CASSPTAWREKVYEQFF	TGCGCCAGCAGTCCCACGGCATGGCGGGAGAAGGTGTATGAGCAGTTCTTC
TRBV7-2	TRBJ1-1	.	.	CASSLERARNTEAFF	TGTGCCAGCAGCTTGGAGAGGGCCAGGAACACTGAAGCTTTCTTT
TRBV30	TRBJ2-5	.	.	CACHLGSSQYF	TGTGCCTGTCATTTGGGGAGTTCCCAGTACTTC
TRBV5-4	TRBJ2-7	.	.	CASSWGIGGSYEQYF	TGTGCCAGCAGCTGGGGGATCGGGGGCTCCTACGAGCAGTACTTC
TRBV28	TRBJ2-3	.	.	CASSGSGGNTDTQYF	TGTGCCAGCAGCGGATCCGGGGGAAACACAGATACGCAGTATTTT
TRBV5-4	TRBJ2-5	.	TRBD1	CASSRTGSQETQYF	TGTGCCAGCAGTCGGACAGGCTCTCAAGAGACCCAGTACTTC
TRBV5-5	TRBJ1-5	.	.	CASSFRGSNQPQHF	TGTGCCAGCAGCTTCAGGGGCAGTAATCAGCCCCAGCATTTT
TRBV7-9	TRBJ2-1	once	TRBD1	CASSTNQGAYNEQFF	TGTGCCAGCAGCACCAATCAGGGGGCCTACAATGAGCAGTTCTTC
TRBV30	TRBJ1-1	many	.	CAWSFGSEAFF	TGTGCCTGGAGTTTCGGGAGTGAAGCTTTCTTT
TRBV5-6	TRBJ1-2	.	.	CASSLAGADGYTF	TGTGCCAGCAGCTTGGCAGGGGCCGACGGCTACACCTTC
TRBV30	TRBJ1-2	.	TRBD1	CAWSKRGQEGNYGYTF	TGTGCCTGGAGTAAGAGGGGGCAAGAGGGGAACTATGGCTACACCTTC
TRBV19	TRBJ2-3	.	TRBD2	CASSPGLAGVSDTQYF	TGTGCCAGTAGTCCGGGACTAGCGGGAGTTTCAGATACGCAGTATTTT
TRBV12-3/TRBV12-4	TRBJ2-2	.	.	CASSLGLAGELFF	TGTGCCAGCAGTTTAGGGCTAGCCGGGGAGCTGTTTTTT
TRBV11-2	TRBJ2-1	.	TRBD2	CASSLAGGPNEQFF	TGTGCCAGCAGCTTAGCGGGAGGGCCCAATGAGCAGTTCTTC
TRBV5-5	TRBJ1-6	.	.	CASSLGDSGSYNSPLHF	TGTGCCAGCAGCTTGGGCGACAGTGGTTCCTATAATTCACCCCTCCACTTT
TRBV3-1/TRBV3-2	TRBJ2-3	.	TRBD2	CASTTTSGGPRFTDTQYF	TGTGCCAGCACAACGACTAGCGGGGGGCCAAGATTCACAGATACGCAGTATTTT
TRBV27	TRBJ2-7	.	TRBD1	CARRDRTYEQYF	TGTGCCAGGAGGGACAGAACCTACGAGCAGTACTTC
TRBV9	TRBJ2-5	.	.	CASNGGPGQETQYF	TGTGCCAGCAACGGGGGGCCTGGGCAAGAGACCCAGTACTTC
TRBV7-9	TRBJ1-4	.	TRBD1	CASSLEGQGGEKLFF	TGTGCCAGCAGCTTAGAGGGACAGGGTGGTGAAAAACTGTTTTTT
TRBV11-1	TRBJ1-2	.	.	CASSSHLAVGDSGYTF	TGTGCCAGCAGCTCCCACCTGGCCGTCGGGGATAGTGGCTACACCTTC
TRBV5-4	TRBJ2-2	.	TRBD1	CASSLVGTGDTGELFF	TGTGCCAGCAGCTTGGTGGGGACAGGAGACACCGGGGAGCTGTTTTTT
TRBV14	TRBJ1-2	.	.	CASSPPSSGRSSYGYTF	TGTGCCAGCAGCCCCCCCTCGTCAGGGCGAAGTTCCTATGGCTACACCTTC
TRBV7-2	TRBJ2-1	.	.	CASSSLVNEQFF	TGTGCCAGCAGCTCACTAGTGAATGAGCAGTTCTTC
TRBV7-2	TRBJ2-7	.	TRBD2	CASSPGLAEYEQYF	TGTGCCAGCAGCCCGGGACTAGCAGAATACGAGCAGTACTTC
TRBV5-4	TRBJ1-1	once	TRBD1	CASSSPGTGVNTEAFF	TGTGCCAGCAGCTCACCGGGGACAGGGGTGAACACTGAAGCTTTCTTT
TRBV7-2	TRBJ2-3	.	.	CASSFGQPSTDTQYF	TGTGCCAGCAGCTTCGGACAGCCTAGCACAGATACGCAGTATTTT
TRBV5-6	TRBJ2-1	.	.	CASSYRQARYNEQFF	TGTGCCAGCAGCTACAGACAGGCCCGCTACAATGAGCAGTTCTTC
TRBV15	TRBJ2-3	.	.	CATSSYGDTQYF	TGTGCCACCAGCTCTTACGGAGATACGCAGTATTTT
TRBV10-3	TRBJ1-1	.	.	CAIGPLGGGMNTEAFF	TGTGCCATCGGGCCCCTGGGGGGGGGCATGAACACTGAAGCTTTCTTT